Below, 16 T cell receptor beta chains from the same sample are listed, as sequenced in a study of T cells after yellow fever vaccination. TCRdb analysed the 5' RACE reads with MiXCR anew, one entry per CDR3 protein. The sample yields 300,000 to 350,000 distinct CDR3 sequences, roughly 8.4% seen once. The specimen was PBMCs, collected about 41 days after the first yellow fever vaccination. These receptors all come from a man between 18 and 35 years old who received the YFV17D yellow fever vaccine.

CDR3 in amino acids: CASSSIKQGYEQYV. CDR3 coding DNA: TGTGCCAGCAGTTCCATAAAACAGGGATACGAGCAGTACGTC. The gene calls are TRBV6-5 and TRBJ2-7, with D maybe TRBD1 (6 bases). There are 14 residues in the CDR3. Germline V CDR1 and CDR2: MNHEY, SVGAGI. V was pared by 4 bases and J by 4 bases, with 14 bases between.

This clonotype was observed at least ten times. The chain couples TRBV6-2 or TRBV6-3 to TRBJ1-2; D uncertain. This CDR3 is built from 13 residues. Germline V gene lookup returns CDR1 MNHEY and CDR2 SVGEGT. V lost 5 bases to trimming and J lost 6 bases, with 13 bases between them. The CDR3 here is CASSDGQDDGYTF. CDR3 nucleotides: TGTGCCAGCAGTGACGGCCAGGACGATGGCTACACCTTC.

There are many counts of this clonotype. The chain has TRBV5-1 and TRBJ2-1; maybe TRBD2 (5 bases). Looked up from germline, CDR1 is SGHRS and CDR2 is YFSETQ. With 3 bases removed from V and 1 base from J, the gap between germline ends came to 11 bases. The CDR3 is 15 amino acids. The CDR3 protein is CASSWTLLSYNEQFF. The CDR3 region has the DNA TGCGCCAGCAGCTGGACTCTACTGTCCTACAATGAGCAGTTCTTC.

Only a few counts were recorded for this clonotype. This chain connects TRBV7-9 to TRBJ2-7; possible D gene TRBD1, 5 bases. There are 17 residues in the CDR3. CDR1 and CDR2 from the germline V gene are SEHNR and FQNEAQ (reference sequence). Trimming pared 6 bases from V and 3 bases from J, leaving 24 bases between. The DNA of the CDR3 is TGTGCCAGCAGTTCGACCAGGGCAGAGCGATCTTACTACGAGCAGTACGTC. Translated: CASSSTRAERSYYEQYV.

The rearrangement joins TRBV7-6 to TRBJ1-4; D remains ambiguous. CDR3 length equals 13 residues. The germline gives CDR1 SGHVS, CDR2 FNYEAQ. V was cut by 5 bases and J by 2 bases, with 6 bases left in between. DNA of the CDR3: TGTGCCAGCAGCCTCGGGACTAATGAAAAACTGTTTTTT. Amino acids: CASSLGTNEKLFF. Looking up the rest from reference TRBV7-6 and TRBJ1-4 gives the full variable domain: GAGVSQSPRYKVTKRGQDVALRCDPISGHVSLYWYRQALGQGPEFLTYFNYEAQQDKSGLPNDRFSAERPEGSISTLTIQRTEQRDSAMYRCASSLGTNEKLFFGSGTQLSVL.

This clonotype showed up just a few times. The rearrangement uses TRBV7-2 and TRBJ2-3; D not resolved. V shed 0 bases and J shed 4 bases, with 20 bases lying between them. The CDR3 sequence is 18 residues long. Germline V gene lookup returns CDR1 SGHTA and CDR2 FQGNSA. In DNA form, the CDR3 reads TGTGCCAGCAGCTTAGCGTCTGCTACCCTCTCTAGGCCAGATACGCAGTATTTT. Protein product: CASSLASATLSRPDTQYF.

The rearrangement links TRBV5-1 to TRBJ2-7, with 8 bases lining up with TRBD1. J was trimmed by 0 bases and V by 0 bases; bases with no gene match: 5. CDR3 size: 16 residues. Looked up from germline, CDR1 is SGHRS and CDR2 is YFSETQ. CDR3 coding DNA: TGCGCCAGCAGCTTGGCCGGACAGGGATCCTCCTACGAGCAGTACGTC. Protein: CASSLAGQGSSYEQYV.

This clonotype has just a few counts. This chain links TRBV7-9 with TRBJ2-1, with D perhaps matching TRBD1 or TRBD2 (5 bases each). Germline-derived CDR1 and CDR2 are SEHNR and FQNEAQ (reference sequence). This CDR3 has 14 amino acids. The V end lost 6 bases, the J end lost 8 bases, and 17 bases lay between the germline ends. In DNA form, the CDR3 reads TGTGCCAGCAGTTCACTGGGGGAATCGGATGAGCAGTTCTTC. This gives the protein CASSSLGESDEQFF.

The chain joins TRBV12-3 or TRBV12-4 to TRBJ1-3; D unclear. The CDR3 sequence is 14 residues long. V lost 4 bases and J lost 2, with 9 bases in between. The CDR3 DNA follows: TGTGCCAGCAGTTCGGGAGAGACTGGAAACACCATATATTTT. It encodes CASSSGETGNTIYF.

This clonotype has more than one count but fewer than ten. The rearrangement links TRBV29-1 to TRBJ1-1, with a possible D match to TRBD1 (6 bases). V was trimmed by 7 bases and J by 0 bases, leaving 12 bases between them. Germline V gene sequence: CDR1 SQVTM, CDR2 ANQGSEA. This CDR3 is built from 13 residues. The CDR3 sequence is CSARTAMNTEAFF. The CDR3 coding sequence is TGCAGCGCTCGGACAGCGATGAACACTGAAGCTTTCTTT.

This clonotype was seen many times. The chain combines TRBV6-2 or TRBV6-3 with TRBJ2-1; no clear D. V lost 7 bases to trimming and J lost 10 bases, with 11 bases between them. CDR3 size: 11 residues. The germline CDR1 and CDR2 sequences are MNHEY and SVGEGT. The CDR3 is CASIRPPEQFF. CDR3 bases: TGTGCCAGCATCCGCCCCCCCGAGCAGTTCTTC.

This clonotype was detected a few times. This sequence joins TRBV7-2 and TRBJ2-5; 15 bases align to TRBD2. With V trimmed by 5 bases and J by 5 bases, 9 bases remained unmatched. The CDR3 loop spans 17 amino acids. Germline CDR1 is SGHTA and CDR2 is FQGNSA. The CDR3 protein is CASSPPRGLAGGETQYF. The CDR3 nucleotides are TGTGCCAGCAGCCCCCCCCGAGGACTAGCGGGGGGGGAGACCCAGTACTTC.

This clonotype was recorded a few times. V is TRBV4-3 and J is TRBJ1-1; weak D call: TRBD1 (5 bases). Trimming pared 5 bases from V and 4 bases from J, leaving 14 bases between. The CDR3 has 14 residues. CDR1 LGHNA and CDR2 YSLEER come from the germline V gene. The CDR3 here is CASSSNWGSTEAFF. In DNA form, the CDR3 reads TGCGCCAGCAGCTCCAACTGGGGGAGCACTGAAGCTTTCTTT.

V usage is TRBV20-1 and J usage is TRBJ1-1; the D gene is possibly TRBD1 (5 bases). The V gene's germline CDR1 is DFQATT and CDR2 SNEGSKA (reference sequence). V gave up 5 bases and J gave up 6 bases, with 19 bases separating them. There are 14 residues in the CDR3. The CDR3, as DNA: TGCAGTGCTCTCCATCCATGGGGGTTGGCTGAAGCTTTCTTT. Its translation is CSALHPWGLAEAFF.

This clonotype was seen only a few times. The gene calls are TRBV28 and TRBJ2-2; D not certain. V lost 8 bases and J lost 6, with 10 bases in between. The germline V gene encodes CDR1 MDHEN and CDR2 SYDVKM. The CDR3 consists of 12 residues. CDR3: CASVGLPGELFF. The CDR3 DNA is TGTGCCAGCGTGGGGTTGCCCGGGGAGCTGTTTTTT.

Ten or more counts support this clonotype. The chain recombines TRBV20-1 with TRBJ2-2, with 8 bases fitting TRBD2. V dropped 3 bases and J dropped 5; count of bases not matched to a gene: 8. This CDR3 comprises 15 residues. Germline V gene sequence: CDR1 DFQATT, CDR2 SNEGSKA (reference sequence). CDR3 region: CSARSFSGETGELFF. DNA of the CDR3: TGCAGTGCTAGGTCGTTTAGCGGGGAGACCGGGGAGCTGTTTTTT.